A single sample gave rise to the 3 T cell receptor beta chains below, sequenced in a study of T cell repertoires in cytomegalovirus infection. No cognate antigen is known for these TCRs. TCRdb processed the reads anew with MiXCR; each CDR3 protein has one entry. This table holds tens of thousands of distinct CDR3 sequences, 20% to 25% found once. Here the sequenced sample was CD8+ T cells from cultured PBMCs, taken from culture after CMV antigen stimulation. Receptors were obtained from a human donor in good health (CMV status not recorded). Some clones in this sample may be carry-over from other donors' samples.

This clonotype appeared a few times. The chain joins TRBV4-2 to TRBJ1-1; TRBD1 is a possible D gene (5 bases). Per the germline V gene, CDR1 is LGHNA and CDR2 is YNFKEQ. V was cut by 6 bases and J by 4 bases, with 12 bases left in between. The CDR3 loop spans 13 amino acids. CDR3 sequence reads: CASRGGVGTEAFF. The CDR3 nucleotides are TGTGCCAGCAGGGGGGGGGTGGGCACTGAAGCTTTCTTT.

Only a few counts were recorded for this clonotype. In DNA, the CDR3 is TGTGCCAGCAGCTCCACAGGGGACGACACTGAAGCTTTCTTT. As protein: CASSSTGDDTEAFF. This chain links TRBV7-9 with TRBJ1-1; 7 nucleotides align to TRBD1. Germline CDR1 is SEHNR and CDR2 is FQNEAQ (reference sequence). Unmatched junction bases numbered 5, after V lost 4 bases and J lost 3 bases. This CDR3 spans 14 amino acids. The variable domain in full, with the rest retrieved from reference TRBV7-9 and TRBJ1-1, is DTGVSQNPRHKITKRGQNVTFRCDPISEHNRLYWYRQTLGQGPEFLTYFQNEAQLEKSRLLSDRFSAERPKGSFSTLEIQRTEQGDSAMYLCASSSTGDDTEAFFGQGTRLTVV.

This clonotype came up a few times. The chain couples TRBV7-6 to TRBJ1-5, with TRBD1 matching 8 bases. This CDR3 has 16 amino acids. Germline V gene data show CDR1 as SGHVS and CDR2 as FNYEAQ. After removal of 5 bases from V and 6 bases from J, the junction contained 12 bases not matched to a gene. The DNA for the CDR3 is TGTGCCAGCAGCCCGGGGGCGGGGACAGGTCCTCAGCCCCAGCATTTT. Its protein product is CASSPGAGTGPQPQHF.